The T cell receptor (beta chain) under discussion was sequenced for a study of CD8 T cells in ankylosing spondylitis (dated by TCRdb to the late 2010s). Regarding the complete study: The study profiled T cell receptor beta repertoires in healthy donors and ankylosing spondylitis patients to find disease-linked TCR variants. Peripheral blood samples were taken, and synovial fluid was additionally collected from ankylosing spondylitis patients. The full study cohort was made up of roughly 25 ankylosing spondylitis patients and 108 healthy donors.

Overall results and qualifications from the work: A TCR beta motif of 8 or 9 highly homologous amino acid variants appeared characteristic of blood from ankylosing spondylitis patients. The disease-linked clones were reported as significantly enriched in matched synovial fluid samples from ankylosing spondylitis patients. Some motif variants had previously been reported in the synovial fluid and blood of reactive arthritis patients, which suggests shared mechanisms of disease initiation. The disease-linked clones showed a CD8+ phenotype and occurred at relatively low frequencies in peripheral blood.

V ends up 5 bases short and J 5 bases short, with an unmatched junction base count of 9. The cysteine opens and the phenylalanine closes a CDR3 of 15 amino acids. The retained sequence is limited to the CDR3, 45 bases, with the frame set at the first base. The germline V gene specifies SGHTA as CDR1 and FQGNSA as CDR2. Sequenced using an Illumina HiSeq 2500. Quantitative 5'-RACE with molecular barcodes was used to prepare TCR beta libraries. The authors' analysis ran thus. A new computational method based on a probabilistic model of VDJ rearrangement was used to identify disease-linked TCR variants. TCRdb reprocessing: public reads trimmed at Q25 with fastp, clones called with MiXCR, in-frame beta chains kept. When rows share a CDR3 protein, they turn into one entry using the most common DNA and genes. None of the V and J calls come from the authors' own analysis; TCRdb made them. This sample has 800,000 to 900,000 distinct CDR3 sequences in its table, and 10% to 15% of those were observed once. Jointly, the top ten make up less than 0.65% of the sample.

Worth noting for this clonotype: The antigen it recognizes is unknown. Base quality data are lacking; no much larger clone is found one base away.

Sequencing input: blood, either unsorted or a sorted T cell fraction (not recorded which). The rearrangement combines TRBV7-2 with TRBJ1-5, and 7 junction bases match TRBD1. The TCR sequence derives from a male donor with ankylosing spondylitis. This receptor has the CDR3 CASSASGQPYQPQHF. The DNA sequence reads TGTGCCAGCAGCGCCTCGGGACAGCCCTATCAGCCCCAGCATTTT.